This T cell receptor beta chain was captured by sequencing in a study of blood T cell repertoires in COVID-19. Study-wide context: The United States, Italy and Spain provided the acute and convalescent COVID-19 samples. Sample material is recorded as cDNA or gDNA derived from T cells, B-cell-depleted T cells, or PBMCs.

CDR1 is SGHRS, CDR2 YFSETQ, per germline. V lost 2 bases and J 1 base, leaving 6 bases between the germline ends. This CDR3 is built from 13 residues. Participants spanned ages about 18 to 100 years and resided in 20 to 30 US areas. Participants reported their clinical history, and cohort assignment relied on those reports. The protocol was immunoSEQ multiplex PCR, while the TCRdb copy is restricted to in-frame clones and leaves out a portion. The sample has 250,000 to 350,000 clones; 80% to 90% are singletons. Sequenced: PBMCs or T cells enriched from blood (not recorded which). The V gene is TRBV5-1, the J gene TRBJ2-5; D is unresolved. The clonotype was recovered from a young woman who had recovered from COVID-19. The CDR3 DNA reads as TGCGCCAGCAGCTTTCGTTTCCAAGAGACCCAGTACTTC. Its protein is CASSFRFQETQYF.